This TCR beta chain derives from a study of blood T cell repertoires in COVID-19. The V gene lost 9 bases and the J gene lost 5 bases, with 16 bases spanning the gap. The CDR3 is 13 residues long. Original processing notes: Amplification of reference gene primers was used by the study to estimate nucleated cell counts. Sequenced by immunoSEQ multiplex PCR; TCRdb stores in-frame clones only, minus some. The DNA was the basis for D and trimming; V, J and clone size are from that table. This table has 300,000 to 400,000 clones, approximately 87% appearing once. Patients from Seattle were sampled longitudinally, starting during active infection.

This sequence originates from a woman in her twenties or thirties with COVID-19, enrolled during active disease. The sample was peripheral blood. The chain employs TRBV12-3 or TRBV12-4 and TRBJ2-5, with D perhaps TRBD2 (6 bases). CDR3: CARGGVGYETQYF. CDR3 nucleotides: TGTGCCAGGGGGGGAGTGGGGTATGAGACCCAGTACTTC.